This TCR beta chain was identified during a study of cytomegalovirus exposure and HLA in healthy donors. Study information: From about 179 million T cells, an earlier analysis saw roughly 120 million unique TCR beta sequences. Study-level results: Presence/absence analyses assumed roughly uniform sequencing depth across donors. Relative to equally common others, HLA-associated TCR beta chains showed greater clonal expansion in a later analysis.

Researchers ran the PCR with 60 Vbeta and 13 Jbeta primers. Profiled with immunoSEQ multiplex PCR; TCRdb holds only in-frame clones, not every one. This sample has some 150,000 clones, with approximately 82% found just once. Germline values: CDR1 SNHLY, CDR2 FYNNEI. The CDR3 is 14 amino acids. V gave up 7 bases and J gave up 2 bases; unmatched junction bases: 7. Remarks on this clone: Its antigen remains unknown.

This chain connects TRBV2 to TRBJ2-7; 8 bases are shared with TRBD2. Sequenced sample: PBMCs. This receptor was taken from a man aged 30 to 39 in good health and CMV-seropositive. CDR3: CASTTGTRAYEQYF. CDR3 coding DNA: TGTGCCAGCACCACCGGGACTAGGGCCTACGAGCAGTACTTC. The full variable domain, completed using reference TRBV2 and TRBJ2-7, is EPEVTQTPSHQVTQMGQEVILRCVPISNHLYFYWYRQILGQKVEFLVSFYNNEISEKSEIFDDQFSVERPDGSNFTLKIRSTKLEDSAMYFCASTTGTRAYEQYFGPGTRLTVT.